The clone carrying this T cell receptor (beta chain) has more than one count but fewer than ten. Methods used by the authors: Nucleated cell counts were estimated from reference gene primer amplification. The repertoire was sequenced with immunoSEQ multiplex PCR; TCRdb's copy has only in-frame clones and lacks some. That table furnishes V, J and clone size, whereas the DNA furnished D and trimming. Among roughly 160,000 clones listed, about 80% were seen once. The sample belongs to a study of blood T cell repertoires in COVID-19. As for the study in general: Whether acute or convalescent, the COVID-19 samples came from the United States, Italy and Spain. Sources were T cells, B-cell-depleted T cells, or PBMCs; the material itself was cDNA or gDNA.

The ends were cut back, 3 bases at V and 0 bases at J, with 11 bases in the middle. Germline V gene lookup returns CDR1 MDHEN and CDR2 SYDVKM. The CDR3 has 16 residues. The sequence was collected from a man in his 70s with active or convalescent COVID-19. Sequenced sample: peripheral blood. This rearrangement joins TRBV28 to TRBJ2-2; unclear D gene. The CDR3: CASSFLSPTNTGELFF. The CDR3 nucleotides read TGTGCCAGCAGTTTCCTGAGTCCGACGAACACCGGGGAGCTGTTTTTT.